These T cell receptor beta chains were read from a single sample in a study of T cell responses to AZD1222 COVID-19 vaccine. TCRdb's table, derived via immunoSEQ multiplex PCR, lists solely in-frame clones and lacks some. The repertoire holds fewer than 110,000 clones, with 90% as singletons. The specimen was peripheral blood, collected on day 0 of AZD1222 vaccination. These receptors were obtained from an adult in good health. Both conserved end residues are part of each CDR3. The order of the fields is D gene, V gene, clone size, J gene, CDR3 protein, CDR3 DNA. D genes are given only for firm matches. Only some rows state a clone size, as once, few, many or a class for expanded clones.

d_call: TRBD1; v_call: TRBV9; clone_size: -; j_call: TRBJ2-5; cdr3_aa: CASSQGQGSFQETQYF; cdr3_nt: TGTGCCAGCAGCCAGGGACAGGGGAGTTTCCAAGAGACCCAGTACTTC
d_call: -; v_call: TRBV5-6; clone_size: once; j_call: TRBJ2-1; cdr3_aa: CASSFWDNEQFF; cdr3_nt: TGTGCCAGCAGCTTTTGGGACAATGAGCAGTTCTTC
d_call: -; v_call: TRBV21-1; clone_size: -; j_call: TRBJ1-2; cdr3_aa: CASSKEGRGGYGYTF; cdr3_nt: TGTGCCAGCAGCAAAGAAGGGAGGGGAGGATATGGCTACACCTTC
d_call: TRBD1; v_call: TRBV2; clone_size: -; j_call: TRBJ1-4; cdr3_aa: CASSTSGQLNEKLFF; cdr3_nt: TGTGCCAGCAGTACCTCGGGACAGCTTAATGAAAAACTGTTTTTT
d_call: -; v_call: TRBV7-2; clone_size: -; j_call: TRBJ2-7; cdr3_aa: CASSVDRDKIYEQYF; cdr3_nt: TGTGCCAGCAGCGTGGACAGAGACAAAATCTACGAGCAGTACTTC
d_call: -; v_call: TRBV19; clone_size: -; j_call: TRBJ1-5; cdr3_aa: CASSIGRWGNQPQHF; cdr3_nt: TGTGCCAGTAGTATTGGGAGGTGGGGCAATCAGCCCCAGCATTTT
d_call: -; v_call: TRBV4-2; clone_size: -; j_call: TRBJ1-1; cdr3_aa: CASSPLVLTNTEAFF; cdr3_nt: TGTGCCAGCAGCCCCTTGGTACTGACGAACACTGAAGCTTTCTTT
d_call: TRBD1; v_call: TRBV29-1; clone_size: -; j_call: TRBJ1-1; cdr3_aa: CSVVDRVSEAFF; cdr3_nt: TGCAGCGTTGTGGACAGGGTCTCTGAAGCTTTCTTT
d_call: -; v_call: TRBV27; clone_size: -; j_call: TRBJ1-2; cdr3_aa: CASSINQGYYGYTF; cdr3_nt: TGTGCCAGCAGCATCAACCAGGGATACTATGGCTACACCTTC
d_call: -; v_call: TRBV28; clone_size: -; j_call: TRBJ2-1; cdr3_aa: CASSRGGGGRLGEQFF; cdr3_nt: TGTGCCAGCAGCCGCGGGGGCGGGGGTCGTCTCGGGGAGCAGTTCTTC
d_call: -; v_call: TRBV13; clone_size: -; j_call: TRBJ2-2; cdr3_aa: CASSLDRRGTGELFF; cdr3_nt: TGTGCCAGCAGCTTAGACAGGAGGGGCACCGGGGAGCTGTTTTTT
d_call: -; v_call: TRBV25-1; clone_size: -; j_call: TRBJ2-3; cdr3_aa: CASQQLAVDTQYF; cdr3_nt: TGTGCCAGCCAACAACTAGCTGTGGATACGCAGTATTTT
d_call: TRBD1; v_call: TRBV9; clone_size: -; j_call: TRBJ1-1; cdr3_aa: CASSAFEGANTEAFF; cdr3_nt: TGTGCCAGCAGCGCCTTCGAGGGGGCTAACACTGAAGCTTTCTTT
d_call: -; v_call: TRBV7-2; clone_size: -; j_call: TRBJ1-3; cdr3_aa: CASSSNRVLLGNTIYF; cdr3_nt: TGTGCCAGCAGCTCAAACAGGGTTTTGCTCGGAAACACCATATATTTT
d_call: -; v_call: TRBV9; clone_size: -; j_call: TRBJ1-2; cdr3_aa: CASSVVAGQGYGYTF; cdr3_nt: TGTGCCAGCAGCGTAGTTGCGGGGCAGGGCTATGGCTACACCTTC
d_call: TRBD2; v_call: TRBV15; clone_size: -; j_call: TRBJ2-1; cdr3_aa: CATSRAAGGNNEQFF; cdr3_nt: TGTGCCACCAGCAGAGCGGCGGGGGGAAACAATGAGCAGTTCTTC